This TCR beta chain was retrieved from a study of T cells after yellow fever vaccination. This CDR3 spans 15 amino acids. In germline, CDR1 is SQVTM, CDR2 ANQGSEA. After removal of 7 bases from V and 4 bases from J, the junction contained 6 bases not matched to a gene. General study points: The CD4 and CD8 compartments had a small share of their clonotypes in common. A weaker but faster secondary response was observed, peaking on day 5 versus 15. At approximately 96% for CD4 and 70% to 90% for CD8, most primary-vaccination clones showed up again after the booster.

In TCRdb, the 5' RACE reads were re-called with MiXCR into one record per CDR3 protein. This sample has about 400,000 distinct CDR3 sequences; about 6.2% occur once, and the top ten carry over 14%. Many counts were recorded for this clonotype. Its antigen is unidentified. The source was PBMCs, collected 5 days after the yellow fever booster vaccination. The receptor comes from a man in his thirties or forties who received the YFV17D yellow fever vaccine. This chain links TRBV29-1 with TRBJ2-2; the match to TRBD2 covers 13 bases. The CDR3 nucleotides are TGCAGCGCCAGGACTAGCGGGAGTAGCACCGGGGAGCTGTTTTTT. Translation: CSARTSGSSTGELFF.